Following are 10 T cell receptor beta chains from one sample sequenced in a study of molecular identifiers for immune sequencing clone quantification. TCRdb passed the PCR reads through MiXCR, listing each CDR3 protein once. The sample includes about 65,000 distinct CDR3 sequences, less than 20% of them seen just once. The material sequenced was naive CD8+ T cells from blood, with Jurkat cell RNA spiked in. Documented subset: FACS-sorted CD8+CD4-CCR7+CD45RA+ naive T cells. The receptors come from a human donor in good health. Some libraries in this study had Jurkat cell RNA spiked in.

There are a few counts of this clonotype. V usage is TRBV4-1 and J usage is TRBJ2-7; D unresolved. The CDR3 spans 13 residues. The ends were cut back, 0 bases at V and 1 base at J, with 4 bases in the middle. The V gene's germline CDR1 is MGHRA and CDR2 YSYEKL. The CDR3 is CASSQDGSYEQYF. The CDR3 DNA reads TGCGCCAGCAGCCAAGATGGGTCCTACGAGCAGTACTTC.

The chain joins TRBV7-9 to TRBJ2-1; D call uncertain. This CDR3 comprises 15 residues. The V and J ends lost 6 bases and 1 base respectively, with 13 bases between them. Germline V gene lookup returns CDR1 SEHNR and CDR2 FQNEAQ (reference sequence). The CDR3 is CASSPTTESYNEQFF. For the CDR3, the DNA is TGTGCCAGCAGTCCTACCACAGAGTCCTACAATGAGCAGTTCTTC.

The table lists this clonotype with many counts. Relative to the germline gene, one junction end is altered; a read error may explain this. CDR3 residues: CASRIAGGAYEQYF. The CDR3 DNA is TGTGCCAGTAGAATAGCGGGAGGGGCCTACGAGCAGTACTTC. The chain combines TRBV19 with TRBJ2-7; 11 nucleotides agree with TRBD2. The CDR3 is 14 amino acids. Looked up from germline, CDR1 is LNHDA and CDR2 is SQIVND (reference sequence).

This sequence joins TRBV6-6 and TRBJ2-7, with 7 nucleotides matching TRBD1. The CDR3 spans 16 residues. Germline values: CDR1 MNHNY, CDR2 SVGAGI (reference sequence). Trimming took 3 bases from V and 5 from J; bases not matched to a gene: 13. CDR3 DNA: TGTGCCAGCAGTTATTGGCGACAGGGAAAGGGAGACGAGCAGTACTTC. It is translated as CASSYWRQGKGDEQYF.

As to this clonotype: This may be a read error: a much more frequent sequence differs by one nucleotide. The chain recombines TRBV9 with TRBJ1-1; TRBD1 matches at 7 bases. Germline assignment: CDR1 SGDLS and CDR2 YYNGEE. Trimming removed 3 bases from V and 10 bases from J; junction bases left unmatched: 6. The CDR3 is 12 residues long. The CDR3 DNA reads as TGTGCCAGCAGCGAACAGGGGCCTGGAGCTTTCTTT. This gives the protein CASSEQGPGAFF.

Note on this clonotype: A much larger clone is a single base away; this may be a read error. The V call is TRBV12-3 or TRBV12-4, the J call TRBJ1-5; D gene ambiguous. CDR3 length: 16 residues. CDR3: CVSSFSGEYSNQPQHF. CDR3 DNA sequence: TGTGTCAGCAGTTTTTCTGGGGAATATAGCAATCAGCCCCAGCATTTT.

This clonotype was recorded at least ten times. The V call is TRBV4-1, the J call TRBJ1-1; the match to TRBD1 covers 9 bases. V dropped 5 bases and J dropped 6; count of bases not matched to a gene: 7. Germline loops: CDR1 MGHRA, CDR2 YSYEKL. This CDR3 has 14 amino acids. This CDR3 reads CASSTGTGRAEAFF. The DNA for the CDR3 is TGCGCCAGCAGCACCGGGACAGGGAGGGCTGAAGCTTTCTTT.

This chain joins TRBV5-1 and TRBJ2-1, with unresolved D. Germline-derived CDR1 and CDR2 are SGHRS and YFSETQ. Trimming cost V 2 bases and J 0 bases, with 12 bases left between them. The length of the CDR3 is 16 residues. CDR3 bases: TGCGCCAGCAGCTTTTGGGGTTCTAGCTCCTACAATGAGCAGTTCTTC. This sequence encodes CASSFWGSSSYNEQFF.

This clonotype came up many times. V gene TRBV19 combines with J gene TRBJ1-2; TRBD1 matches 7 bases. CDR1 is LNHDA, CDR2 SQIVND, per germline (reference sequence). This CDR3 has 16 amino acids. The junction had 9 bases not matched to a gene; V was cut back by 3 bases and J by 2 bases. The CDR3 loop is CASSIEVTGSNYGYTF. CDR3 bases: TGTGCCAGTAGTATCGAGGTGACAGGGTCAAACTATGGCTACACCTTC. Full variable domain (rest looked up from reference TRBV19 and TRBJ1-2): DGGITQSPKYLFRKEGQNVTLSCEQNLNHDAMYWYRQDPGQGLRLIYYSQIVNDFQKGDIAEGYSVSREKKESFPLTVTSAQKNPTAFYLCASSIEVTGSNYGYTFGSGTRLTVV.

The J gene is TRBJ2-3, the V gene TRBV11-3; no clear D. The CDR3 length is 14 residues. With 2 bases removed from V and 3 bases from J, the gap between germline ends came to 9 bases. In germline, CDR1 is SGHNT, CDR2 YENEEA. Written as DNA, the CDR3 is TGTGCCAGCAGCTTAAGCCCTTGGACAGATACGCAGTATTTT. Translating it yields CASSLSPWTDTQYF.